This entry lists 28 T cell receptor beta chains sequenced from one sample in a study of cytomegalovirus exposure and HLA in healthy donors. Sequenced by immunoSEQ multiplex PCR; TCRdb stores in-frame clones only, minus some. This repertoire shows over 90,000 clones, less than 95% found once; its top ten account for 0.85% to 0.95%. The specimen sequenced was PBMCs. The receptors were sampled from a woman aged 18-29 years in good health and CMV-seronegative.

The chain uses TRBV7-2 and TRBJ2-5, with 9 positions matching TRBD2. Germline V gene data show CDR1 as SGHTA and CDR2 as FQGNSA. J was trimmed by 5 bases and V by 5 bases; bases with no gene match: 15. This CDR3 contains 17 residues. The CDR3 region is CASSPHTRGGAGETQYF. CDR3 DNA sequence: TGTGCCAGCAGCCCCCATACGCGCGGGGGGGCCGGGGAGACCCAGTACTTC.

The chain is built from TRBV21-1 and TRBJ1-1. TRBV21-1 is listed as a pseudogene. CDR3 size: 14 residues. DNA for the CDR3: TGTGCCAGCAGCAAAGGGAGGCAGAACACTGAAGCTTTCTTT. Its protein is CASSKGRQNTEAFF.

The rearrangement links TRBV5-1 to TRBJ2-1, with TRBD2 matching 8 bases. CDR1 is SGHRS, CDR2 YFSETQ, per germline. The J segment lost 2 bases and the V segment lost 3 bases, leaving 1 base of the junction unmatched. This CDR3 is built from 14 residues. The CDR3 DNA sequence: TGCGCCAGCAGCTCCGGGGGGGCCTACAATGAGCAGTTCTTC. As protein: CASSSGGAYNEQFF.

The rearrangement links TRBV19 to TRBJ2-1; tentatively, D is TRBD2 (5 bases). Germline V gene sequence: CDR1 LNHDA, CDR2 SQIVND (reference sequence). CDR3 length: 14 amino acids. V was pared by 6 bases and J by 7 bases, with 16 bases between. CDR3 sequence reads: CASRSSGGGNEQFF. The CDR3 DNA follows: TGTGCCAGTAGGTCCAGCGGAGGCGGAAATGAGCAGTTCTTC.

The chain carries TRBV7-9 and TRBJ2-5; TRBD2 matches 10 bases. V lost 4 bases and J lost 5; bases outside the gene matches: 7. There are 15 residues in the CDR3. CDR1 SEHNR and CDR2 FQNEAQ come from the germline V gene (reference sequence). Here the CDR3 DNA reads TGTGCCAGCAGCTCCGGGACTAGCGATTGGGAGACCCAGTACTTC. Residues: CASSSGTSDWETQYF.

The chain recombines TRBV7-9 with TRBJ2-7; 7 nucleotides agree with TRBD1. Germline V gene sequence: CDR1 SEHNR, CDR2 FQNEAQ (reference sequence). The V segment lost 5 bases and the J segment 0 bases; nucleotides outside the gene matches: 16. The length of the CDR3 is 18 residues. The CDR3 spells CASSSPGQSEQSSYEQYF. Here the CDR3 DNA reads TGTGCCAGCAGCAGCCCGGGACAGAGTGAACAAAGCTCCTACGAGCAGTACTTC.

The chain employs TRBV5-6 and TRBJ1-6; the D is unclear. Per germline, CDR1 SGHDT and CDR2 YYEEEE. Deletions cut 2 bases from V and 6 bases from J, with 9 bases between. This CDR3 is built from 14 residues. The CDR3 spells CASSFYRVNSPLHF. CDR3 nucleotide sequence: TGTGCCAGCAGCTTTTATCGGGTTAATTCACCCCTCCACTTT.

The chain uses TRBV4-3 and TRBJ1-1; D uncertain. The germline gives CDR1 LGHNA, CDR2 YSLEER. Trimming took off 1 base at V and 1 base at J, with 7 bases between the two ends. The CDR3 is 14 amino acids. The CDR3 here is CASSQGGSNTEAFF. DNA for the CDR3: TGCGCCAGCAGCCAAGGAGGCTCGAACACTGAAGCTTTCTTT.

V gene TRBV6-5 combines with J gene TRBJ2-7; D not certain. Looked up from germline, CDR1 is MNHEY and CDR2 is SVGAGI. There are 11 residues in the CDR3. V was trimmed by 5 bases and J by 3 bases, leaving 5 bases between them. The CDR3 protein is CASSRLYEQYF. CDR3 DNA sequence: TGTGCCAGCAGTCGACTCTACGAGCAGTACTTC.

The gene calls are TRBV5-1 and TRBJ1-2; a possible D gene is TRBD1 (6 bases). V lost 1 base and J lost 4, with 8 bases in between. The CDR3 is 13 amino acids. CDR1 and CDR2 (germline): SGHRS, YFSETQ. CDR3 nucleotides: TGCGCCAGCAGCTTGACAGGGAGCTATGGCTACACCTTC. The encoded protein is CASSLTGSYGYTF.

The J gene is TRBJ2-5, the V gene TRBV6-5; TRBD1 matches 10 bases. The length of the CDR3 is 15 residues. V lost 3 bases to trimming and J lost 4 bases; unmatched junction nucleotides: 5. Germline loops: CDR1 MNHEY, CDR2 SVGAGI. CDR3 bases: TGTGCCAGCAGTTATAACCGGGACAGGGGAGAGACCCAGTACTTC. Its protein is CASSYNRDRGETQYF.

V usage is TRBV7-9 and J usage is TRBJ1-2, with 11 positions matching TRBD1. V trimming: 5 bases; J trimming: 7 bases; junction bases outside the gene matches: 6. The CDR3 consists of 14 residues. CDR1 is SEHNR, CDR2 FQNEAQ, per germline (reference sequence). The CDR3 here is CASSRGQGAGGYTF. CDR3 DNA: TGTGCCAGCAGCCGCGGACAGGGGGCAGGTGGCTACACCTTC.

V usage is TRBV2 and J usage is TRBJ2-3, with 11 bases that match TRBD2. The CDR3 contains 16 residues. V shed 3 bases and J 5 bases; nucleotides not matched to a gene: 7. The germline V gene has CDR1 SNHLY and CDR2 FYNNEI. CDR3 amino acids: CASSEVGLAGGDTQYF. The CDR3 nucleotides read TGTGCCAGCAGTGAGGTTGGGCTAGCGGGAGGAGATACGCAGTATTTT.

The J gene is TRBJ2-2, the V gene TRBV4-1, with 10 bases matching TRBD2. The V gene's germline CDR1 is MGHRA and CDR2 YSYEKL. The J segment lost 1 base and the V segment lost 4 bases, leaving 6 bases of the junction unmatched. This CDR3 has 17 amino acids. This chain's CDR3 is CASSLRTSGENTGELFF. The CDR3 DNA reads TGCGCCAGCAGCCTCCGGACTAGCGGAGAGAACACCGGGGAGCTGTTTTTT.

The chain carries TRBV7-2 and TRBJ2-3; 7 nucleotides align to TRBD1. Germline values: CDR1 SGHTA, CDR2 FQGNSA. The CDR3 loop spans 17 amino acids. Germline trimming cut 2 bases from V and 4 bases from J; bases unmatched to any gene: 12. This chain's CDR3 is CASSLSRRPRGPDTQYF. In DNA, the CDR3 is TGTGCCAGCAGCTTAAGTCGGCGACCTAGGGGGCCAGATACGCAGTATTTT.

The rearrangement uses TRBV29-1 and TRBJ1-2; TRBD1 aligns across 8 bases. The length of the CDR3 is 12 residues. With 4 bases clipped from V and 5 bases from J, the junction kept 3 bases outside the gene matches. The germline CDR1 and CDR2 sequences are SQVTM and ANQGSEA. The DNA of the CDR3 is TGCAGCGTTGGACAGGGGAGGTATGGCTACACCTTC. Translation: CSVGQGRYGYTF.

The gene calls are TRBV7-8 and TRBJ2-5, with 7 bases that match TRBD2. Germline-derived CDR1 and CDR2 are SGHVS and FQNEAQ. This CDR3 has 16 amino acids. V trimming: 7 bases; J trimming: 1 base; junction bases outside the gene matches: 12. The CDR3 loop reads CASTTRGSSGQETQYF. In DNA form, the CDR3 reads TGTGCCAGCACCACACGCGGTTCTAGCGGCCAAGAGACCCAGTACTTC.

The J gene is TRBJ2-5, the V gene TRBV7-3; TRBD2 matches at 7 bases. The CDR3 is 15 amino acids. Germline values: CDR1 SGHTA, CDR2 FQGTGA. The V and J ends lost 2 bases and 0 bases, in that order; junction bases with no gene match: 3. CDR3 in amino acids: CASSLSGGYQETQYF. The CDR3, as DNA: TGTGCCAGCAGCTTATCGGGGGGATACCAAGAGACCCAGTACTTC.

On this clone: The same CDR3 can be traced to other DNA sequences in this sample. The rearrangement joins TRBV7-2 to TRBJ1-4; the D gene is possibly TRBD1 (6 bases). Germline V gene lookup returns CDR1 SGHTA and CDR2 FQGNSA. This CDR3 comprises 14 residues. Deletions cut 5 bases from V and 6 bases from J, with 13 bases between. CDR3 region: CASSLGRGDEKLFF. In DNA, the CDR3 is TGTGCCAGCAGCCTGGGGAGGGGGGATGAAAAACTGTTTTTT.

The chain links TRBV11-2 to TRBJ2-3; D uncertain. Trimming stripped 3 bases from V and 5 bases from J, with 12 bases between. This CDR3 has 14 residues. The germline CDR1 and CDR2 sequences are SGHAT and FQNNGV. CDR3 sequence: CASSLRWSVDTQYF. The CDR3 DNA reads TGTGCCAGCAGCTTGAGGTGGTCAGTAGATACGCAGTATTTT.

Worth noting for this clone: An end of the junction does not agree with germline; a read error may underlie this. The J gene is TRBJ1-1, the V gene TRBV2; D perhaps matches TRBD1 (6 bases). This CDR3 is 13 amino acids long. Germline V CDR1 and CDR2: SNHLY, FYNNEI. The CDR3 DNA follows: TGTGCCAGCAATGAACAGGGAAACACTGAAGCTTTCTTT. Amino acid sequence: CASNEQGNTEAFF.

This clone was seen only a few times. At one of its ends the junction is not consistent with the germline gene, which may arise from a read error. The chain carries TRBV2 and TRBJ2-7, with D maybe TRBD2 (6 bases). Germline loops: CDR1 SNHLY, CDR2 FYNNEI. The CDR3 covers 11 residues. In DNA, the CDR3 is TGTGCCAGCAGTCTGGGACTTGCATTAAGCTTC. Encoded protein: CASSLGLALSF.

The chain couples TRBV7-2 to TRBJ2-3; 9 bases map to TRBD2. V was pared by 1 base and J by 0 bases, with 8 bases of the junction left unmatched. The CDR3 covers 18 residues. Per the germline V gene, CDR1 is SGHTA and CDR2 is FQGNSA. For the CDR3, the DNA is TGTGCCAGCAGCTTAGATAATGCGGGGGGGCCCAGCACAGATACGCAGTATTTT. Encoded protein: CASSLDNAGGPSTDTQYF.

The rearrangement uses TRBV7-9 and TRBJ1-2, with 7 nucleotides matching TRBD1. Trimming took 3 bases from V and 4 from J; bases not matched to a gene: 14. Germline loops: CDR1 SEHNR, CDR2 FQNEAQ (reference sequence). The length of the CDR3 is 17 residues. CDR3 bases: TGTGCCAGCAGCTTGGGGGTCGGAAAAGGGGGCAGCTATGGCTACACCTTC. This codes for CASSLGVGKGGSYGYTF.

The sample holds one count of this clone. The chain couples TRBV7-8 to TRBJ2-7; D is uncertain. V shed 0 bases and J shed 5 bases, with 11 bases lying between them. Germline CDR1 and CDR2: SGHVS and FQNEAQ. The CDR3 sequence is 14 residues long. The CDR3 DNA follows: TGTGCCAGCAGCTTAGCGGCAGGAATCGACGAGCAGTACTTC. This encodes CASSLAAGIDEQYF.

The chain couples TRBV18 to TRBJ1-5; D gene ambiguous. Germline V gene sequence: CDR1 KGHSH, CDR2 LQKENI. Trimming took off 0 bases at V and 1 base at J, with 4 bases between the two ends. The CDR3 loop spans 14 amino acids. The CDR3 coding sequence is TGTGCCAGCTCACCACCGGCAAGCAATCAGCCCCAGCATTTT. It specifies CASSPPASNQPQHF.

This sequence joins TRBV6-1 and TRBJ2-5, with 10 bases aligning to TRBD1. Germline trimming cut 7 bases from V and 4 bases from J; bases unmatched to any gene: 6. The CDR3 is made up of 14 amino acids. Germline lookup yields CDR1 MNHNS and CDR2 SASEGT. The CDR3 coding sequence is TGTGCCAGCACGACAGGGGGCAAACGAGAGACCCAGTACTTC. Translated: CASTTGGKRETQYF.

The chain is built from TRBV4-3 and TRBJ1-6, with D tentatively TRBD1 (6 bases). Germline lookup yields CDR1 LGHNA and CDR2 YSLEER. The V and J ends lost 4 bases and 15 bases respectively, with 22 bases between them. This CDR3 has 15 residues. The CDR3 DNA is TGCGCCAGCAGCCTAGACTGGACAGATCAAGGGGGCCTCCACTTT. Translating gives CASSLDWTDQGGLHF.